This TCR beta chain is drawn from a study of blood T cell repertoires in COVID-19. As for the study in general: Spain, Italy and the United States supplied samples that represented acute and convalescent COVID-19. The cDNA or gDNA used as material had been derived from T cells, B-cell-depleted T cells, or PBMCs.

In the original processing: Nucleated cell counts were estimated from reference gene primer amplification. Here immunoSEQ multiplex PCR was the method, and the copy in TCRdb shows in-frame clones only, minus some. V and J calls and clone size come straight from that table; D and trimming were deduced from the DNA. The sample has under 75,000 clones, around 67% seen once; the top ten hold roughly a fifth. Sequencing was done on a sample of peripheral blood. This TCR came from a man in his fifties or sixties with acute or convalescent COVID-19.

The CDR3 coding sequence is TGTGCCAGCAGCTCCGGGACTAGCGGGGGAGTAGGGACCCAGTACTTC. Residues: CASSSGTSGGVGTQYF. The chain recombines TRBV5-4 with TRBJ2-5; TRBD2 agrees at 14 bases. The CDR3 loop spans 16 amino acids. Unmatched junction bases numbered 8, after V lost 3 bases and J lost 7 bases. Germline CDR1 SGHNT, CDR2 YYREEE (reference sequence).